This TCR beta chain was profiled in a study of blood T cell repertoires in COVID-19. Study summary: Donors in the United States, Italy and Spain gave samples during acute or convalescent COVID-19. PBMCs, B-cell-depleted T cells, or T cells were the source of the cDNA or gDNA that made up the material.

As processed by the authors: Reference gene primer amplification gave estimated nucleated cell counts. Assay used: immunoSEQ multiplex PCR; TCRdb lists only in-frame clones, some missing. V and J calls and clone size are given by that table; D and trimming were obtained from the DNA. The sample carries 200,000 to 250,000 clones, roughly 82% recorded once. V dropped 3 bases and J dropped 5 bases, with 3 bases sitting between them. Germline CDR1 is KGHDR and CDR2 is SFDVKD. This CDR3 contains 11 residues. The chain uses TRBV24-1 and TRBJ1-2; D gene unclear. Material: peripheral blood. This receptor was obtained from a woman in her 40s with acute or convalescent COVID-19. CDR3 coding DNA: TGTGCCACCAGTGATACTTATGGCTACACCTTC. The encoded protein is CATSDTYGYTF.